The 15 T cell receptor beta chains given below trace back to one sample, sequenced in a study of identical twins. Via MiXCR, TCRdb re-called the 5' RACE reads, giving one row per CDR3 protein. In the table there are about 730,000 distinct CDR3 sequences, 21% of which are singletons. The same data also contributed to another study, on T cells expressing NK-cell markers.

Sequenced sample: PBMCs. The source of these receptors is a woman aged 18-29 years in good health.

This rearrangement joins TRBV7-2 to TRBJ2-5; TRBD1 matches at 8 bases. This CDR3 has 14 residues. The V segment lost 3 bases and the J segment 4 bases; nucleotides outside the gene matches: 4. Germline assignment: CDR1 SGHTA and CDR2 FQGNSA. In DNA form, the CDR3 reads TGTGCCAGCAGCTTTATCACAGGGGGAGAGACCCAGTACTTC. Amino acids: CASSFITGGETQYF.

The table lists this clonotype with a few counts. The genes are TRBV24-1 and TRBJ2-3; TRBD1 aligns across 10 bases. The CDR3 consists of 15 residues. CDR1 is KGHDR, CDR2 SFDVKD, per germline. V lost 4 bases and J lost 2; bases outside the gene matches: 2. The CDR3 is CATSEGQGPTDTQYF. The CDR3 DNA is TGTGCCACCAGTGAGGGACAGGGGCCCACAGATACGCAGTATTTT.

A few counts support this clonotype. Here the CDR3 DNA reads TGTGCCAGCAGCTTACCGGCCGGCATCTTTGAGCAGTTCTTC. Protein sequence: CASSLPAGIFEQFF. This chain connects TRBV13 to TRBJ2-1; unclear D gene. Per germline, CDR1 PRHDT and CDR2 FYEKMQ (reference sequence). CDR3 length: 14 residues. With 2 bases removed from V and 9 bases from J, the gap between germline ends came to 14 bases.

CDR3 sequence (DNA): TGCAGTGCCCGGACAGTAAGCTACGAGCAGTACTTC. It encodes CSARTVSYEQYF. The V call is TRBV20-1, the J call TRBJ2-7, with a possible D match to TRBD1 (6 bases). The V end was cut by 6 bases, the J end by 3 bases, with 12 bases between. The CDR3 extends over 12 amino acids. Germline V CDR1 and CDR2: DFQATT, SNEGSKA (reference sequence).

The chain combines TRBV4-3 with TRBJ2-7; 8 nucleotides match TRBD1. The V gene's germline CDR1 is LGHNA and CDR2 YSLEER. With V trimmed by 5 bases and J by 5 bases, 11 bases remained unmatched. CDR3 size: 15 residues. The CDR3 region has the DNA TGCGCCAGCAGCTTAACTGAGGACAGGGTAAACGAGCAGTACTTC. Residues: CASSLTEDRVNEQYF.

The table lists this clonotype with a few counts. This sequence joins TRBV20-1 and TRBJ2-1; D is perhaps TRBD1 (6 bases). With 6 bases removed from V and 0 bases from J, the gap between germline ends came to 15 bases. CDR1 is DFQATT and CDR2 is SNEGSKA in the germline V gene (reference sequence). The CDR3 covers 15 residues. In DNA, the CDR3 is TGCAGTGCCCTGCTCCTGACAGGCTCCTACAATGAGCAGTTCTTC. Its protein product is CSALLLTGSYNEQFF.

The table lists this clonotype with a few counts. V and J are TRBV5-5 and TRBJ2-5, with no clear D. CDR3 length: 14 amino acids. Germline V gene sequence: CDR1 SGHKS, CDR2 YYEKEE (reference sequence). V was trimmed by 4 bases and J by 4 bases, leaving 14 bases between them. Here the CDR3 DNA reads TGTGCCAGCAGCCCCGATCCCCAGGCAGAGACCCAGTACTTC. It encodes CASSPDPQAETQYF.

This clonotype was counted ten times or more. The CDR3 sequence is CASSFGRQRGYTF. The CDR3 nucleotides are TGTGCCAGCAGTTTCGGCCGACAAAGGGGCTACACCTTC. This chain uses TRBV12-3 or TRBV12-4 with TRBJ1-2; D is ambiguous. Trimming pared 3 bases from V and 8 bases from J, leaving 13 bases between. The CDR3 covers 13 residues.

This clonotype was detected only a few times. This chain joins TRBV4-2 and TRBJ1-2; 12 nucleotides match TRBD1. The CDR3 spans 15 residues. CDR1 and CDR2 from the germline V gene are LGHNA and YNFKEQ. After removal of 2 bases from V and 7 bases from J, the junction contained 5 bases not matched to a gene. Here the CDR3 DNA reads TGTGCCAGCAGCCAACCGGGACAGGGGGCTTTTGGCTACACCTTC. This encodes CASSQPGQGAFGYTF.

This clonotype was recorded a few times. The CDR3 reads CASSLVHGDTEAFF. CDR3 coding DNA: TGCGCCAGCAGCTTGGTTCATGGGGACACTGAAGCTTTCTTT. V is TRBV5-1 and J is TRBJ1-1, with D uncertain. Germline V gene sequence: CDR1 SGHRS, CDR2 YFSETQ. V was cut by 0 bases and J by 3 bases, with 9 bases left in between. CDR3 size: 14 residues.

This clonotype was picked up many times. The gene calls are TRBV7-9 and TRBJ2-1; weak D call: TRBD1 (6 bases). The germline V gene encodes CDR1 SEHNR and CDR2 FQNEAQ (reference sequence). The CDR3 runs 12 residues. Trimming left V 5 bases short and J 7 bases short, with 9 bases between. The CDR3 bases are TGTGCCAGCAGCCTGGACAGTAATGAGCAGTTCTTC. It translates to CASSLDSNEQFF. The whole variable domain, filled in from reference TRBV7-9 and TRBJ2-1, reads DTGVSQNPRHKITKRGQNVTFRCDPISEHNRLYWYRQTLGQGPEFLTYFQNEAQLEKSRLLSDRFSAERPKGSFSTLEIQRTEQGDSAMYLCASSLDSNEQFFGPGTRLTVL.

The genes are TRBV5-5 and TRBJ2-7; D possibly corresponds to TRBD1 (5 bases). V lost 4 bases to trimming and J lost 3 bases, with 14 bases between them. The CDR3 spans 14 residues. The germline gives CDR1 SGHKS, CDR2 YYEKEE (reference sequence). The CDR3 DNA sequence: TGTGCCAGCAGCCTGGGGCTGCTCGACTACGAGCAGTACTTC. Its translation: CASSLGLLDYEQYF.

The chain carries TRBV5-1 and TRBJ2-5; TRBD1 is a possible D gene (6 bases). The V and J ends lost 4 bases and 6 bases respectively, with 13 bases between them. This CDR3 is 13 amino acids long. Germline V gives CDR1 SGHRS, CDR2 YFSETQ. The CDR3 here is CASSITGQQTQYF. CDR3 in DNA: TGCGCCAGCAGCATAACAGGGCAGCAGACCCAGTACTTC.

The sample holds many counts of this clonotype. The V and J genes are TRBV10-3 and TRBJ2-5; maybe TRBD1 (6 bases). The CDR3 is made up of 15 amino acids. Deletions cut 2 bases from V and 1 base from J, with 11 bases between. Looked up from germline, CDR1 is ENHRY and CDR2 is SYGVKD. Here the CDR3 reads CAISEGQPSQETQYF. In DNA, the CDR3 is TGTGCCATCAGTGAGGGACAGCCTTCCCAAGAGACCCAGTACTTC.

This clonotype was seen ten or more times. The V gene is TRBV20-1, the J gene TRBJ1-6, with 9 nucleotides matching TRBD1. CDR1 DFQATT and CDR2 SNEGSKA come from the germline V gene (reference sequence). CDR3 length equals 14 residues. V dropped 0 bases and J dropped 8; count of bases not matched to a gene: 2. CDR3 sequence: CSARETGGHSPLHF. The CDR3 DNA is TGCAGTGCTAGAGAGACAGGGGGACATTCACCCCTCCACTTT.